In its sample, the clone carrying this T cell receptor (beta chain) was seen a few times. Its antigen is not identified. This sample was taken from a study of CD8 T cells in ankylosing spondylitis. Overall study findings and caveats: Fewer than 10 highly homologous variants formed a TCR beta motif that appeared characteristic of ankylosing spondylitis blood.

Trimming cost V 4 bases and J 0 bases, with 13 bases left between them. Germline CDR1 SQVTM, CDR2 ANQGSEA. The CDR3 spans 15 residues. One entry per CDR3 protein, called by TCRdb with MiXCR from the 5' RACE reads. The sample yields a few hundred thousand distinct CDR3 sequences, around 20% seen once. The chain employs TRBV29-1 and TRBJ1-5, with D perhaps TRBD1 (6 bases). This clonotype was sampled from a male donor with ankylosing spondylitis. The sequencing sample was made of blood, either unsorted or a sorted T cell fraction (not recorded which). The CDR3 is CSVVETGYSNQPQHF. The DNA of the CDR3 is TGCAGCGTTGTAGAGACAGGTTATAGCAATCAGCCCCAGCATTTT.